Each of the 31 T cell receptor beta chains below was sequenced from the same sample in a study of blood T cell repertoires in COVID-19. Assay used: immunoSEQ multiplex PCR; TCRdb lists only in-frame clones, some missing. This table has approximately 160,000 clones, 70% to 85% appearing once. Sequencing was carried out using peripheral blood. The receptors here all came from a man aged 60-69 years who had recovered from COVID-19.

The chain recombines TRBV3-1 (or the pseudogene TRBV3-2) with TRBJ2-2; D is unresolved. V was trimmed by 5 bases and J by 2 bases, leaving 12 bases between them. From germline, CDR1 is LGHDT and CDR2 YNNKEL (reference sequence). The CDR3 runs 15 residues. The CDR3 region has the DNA TGTGCCAGCAGCATAACCCAGACTAACACCGGGGAGCTGTTTTTT. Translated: CASSITQTNTGELFF.

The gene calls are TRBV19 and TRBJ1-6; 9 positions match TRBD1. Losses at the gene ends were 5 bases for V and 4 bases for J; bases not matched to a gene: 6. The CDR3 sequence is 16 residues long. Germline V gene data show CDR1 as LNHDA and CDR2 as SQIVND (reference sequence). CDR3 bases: TGTGCCAGTAGTTTACAACAGGGGGCGTATAATTCACCCCTCCACTTT. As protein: CASSLQQGAYNSPLHF. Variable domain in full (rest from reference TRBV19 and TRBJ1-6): DGGITQSPKYLFRKEGQNVTLSCEQNLNHDAMYWYRQDPGQGLRLIYYSQIVNDFQKGDIAEGYSVSREKKESFPLTVTSAQKNPTAFYLCASSLQQGAYNSPLHFGNGTRLTVT.

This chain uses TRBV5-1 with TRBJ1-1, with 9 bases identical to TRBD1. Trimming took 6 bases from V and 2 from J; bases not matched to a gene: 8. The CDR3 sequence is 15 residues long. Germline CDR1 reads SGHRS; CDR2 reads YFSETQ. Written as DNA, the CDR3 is TGCGCCAGCAAATCCACAGGGGGCTCAAACACTGAAGCTTTCTTT. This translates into CASKSTGGSNTEAFF. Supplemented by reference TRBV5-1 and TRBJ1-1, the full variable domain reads KAGVTQTPRYLIKTRGQQVTLSCSPISGHRSVSWYQQTPGQGLQFLFEYFSETQRNKGNFPGRFSGRQFSNSRSEMNVSTLELGDSALYLCASKSTGGSNTEAFFGQGTRLTVV.

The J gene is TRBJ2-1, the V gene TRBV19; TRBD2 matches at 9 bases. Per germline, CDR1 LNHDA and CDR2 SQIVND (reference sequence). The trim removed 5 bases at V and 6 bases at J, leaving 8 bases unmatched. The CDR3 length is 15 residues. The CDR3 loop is CASSVLAGFFNEQFF. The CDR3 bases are TGTGCCAGTAGTGTCCTAGCGGGGTTTTTCAATGAGCAGTTCTTC.

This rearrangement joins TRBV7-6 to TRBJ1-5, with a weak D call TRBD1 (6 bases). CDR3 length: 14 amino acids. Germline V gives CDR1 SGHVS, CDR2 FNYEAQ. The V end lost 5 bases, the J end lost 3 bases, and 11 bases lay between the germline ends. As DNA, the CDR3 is TGTGCCAGCAGCCAGGGGCAGTACAATCAGCCCCAGCATTTT. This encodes CASSQGQYNQPQHF.

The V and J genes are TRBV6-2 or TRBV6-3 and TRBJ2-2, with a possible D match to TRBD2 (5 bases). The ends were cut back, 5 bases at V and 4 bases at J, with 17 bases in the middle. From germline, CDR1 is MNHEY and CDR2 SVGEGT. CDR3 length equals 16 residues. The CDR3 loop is CASSLRKSGFTGELFF. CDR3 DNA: TGTGCCAGCAGTCTCCGAAAAAGCGGATTCACCGGGGAGCTGTTTTTT.

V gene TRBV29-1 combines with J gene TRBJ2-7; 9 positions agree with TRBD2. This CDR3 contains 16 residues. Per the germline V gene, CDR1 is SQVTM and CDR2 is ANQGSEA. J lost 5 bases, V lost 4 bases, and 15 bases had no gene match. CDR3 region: CSVGRAGGAKINEQYF. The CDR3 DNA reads TGCAGCGTTGGCCGAGCGGGGGGCGCGAAAATCAACGAGCAGTACTTC.

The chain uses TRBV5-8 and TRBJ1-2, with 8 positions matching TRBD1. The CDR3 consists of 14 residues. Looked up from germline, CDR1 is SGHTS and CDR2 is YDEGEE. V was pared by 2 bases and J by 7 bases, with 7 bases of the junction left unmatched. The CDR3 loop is CASSFQGAVAGYTF. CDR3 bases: TGTGCCAGCAGCTTTCAGGGGGCGGTTGCTGGCTACACCTTC.

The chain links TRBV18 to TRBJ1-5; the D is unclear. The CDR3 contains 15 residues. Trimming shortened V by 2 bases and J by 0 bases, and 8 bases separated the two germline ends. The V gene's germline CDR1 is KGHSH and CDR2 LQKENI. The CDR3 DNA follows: TGTGCCAGCTCACCAGCAGGTAATAGCAATCAGCCCCAGCATTTT. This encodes CASSPAGNSNQPQHF.

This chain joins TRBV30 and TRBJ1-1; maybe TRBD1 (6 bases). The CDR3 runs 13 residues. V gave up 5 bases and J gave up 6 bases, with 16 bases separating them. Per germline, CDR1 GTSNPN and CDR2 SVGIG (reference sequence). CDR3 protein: CAWGGDRRPEAFF. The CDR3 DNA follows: TGTGCCTGGGGGGGCGACAGGCGCCCTGAAGCTTTCTTT.

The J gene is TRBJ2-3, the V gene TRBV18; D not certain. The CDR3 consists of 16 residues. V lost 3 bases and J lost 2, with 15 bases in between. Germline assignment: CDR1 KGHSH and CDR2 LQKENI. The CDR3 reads CASSPSILSDTDTQYF. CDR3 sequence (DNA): TGTGCCAGCTCACCGTCGATACTAAGCGACACAGATACGCAGTATTTT. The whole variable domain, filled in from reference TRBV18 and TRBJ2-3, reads NAGVMQNPRHLVRRRGQEARLRCSPMKGHSHVYWYRQLPEEGLKFMVYLQKENIIDESGMPKERFSAEFPKEGPSILRIQQVVRGDSAAYFCASSPSILSDTDTQYFGPGTRLTVL.

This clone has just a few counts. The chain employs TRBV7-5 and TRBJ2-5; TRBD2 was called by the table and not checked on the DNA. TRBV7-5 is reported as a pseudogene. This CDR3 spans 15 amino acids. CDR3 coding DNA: TGTGCCAGAAGCTCCCCACGGGGGGGCGAAGAGACCCAGTACTTC. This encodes CARSSPRGGEETQYF.

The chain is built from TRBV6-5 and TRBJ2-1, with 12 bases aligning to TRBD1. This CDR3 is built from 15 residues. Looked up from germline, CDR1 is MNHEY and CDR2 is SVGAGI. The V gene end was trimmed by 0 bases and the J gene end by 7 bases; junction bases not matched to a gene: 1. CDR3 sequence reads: CASSYSGQGANEQFF. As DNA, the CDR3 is TGTGCCAGCAGTTACTCGGGACAGGGGGCTAATGAGCAGTTCTTC.

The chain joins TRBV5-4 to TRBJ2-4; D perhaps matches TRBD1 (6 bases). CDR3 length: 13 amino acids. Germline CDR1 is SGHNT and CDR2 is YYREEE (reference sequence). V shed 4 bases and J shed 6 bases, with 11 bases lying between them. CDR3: CASSPTTGNIQYF. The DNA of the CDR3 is TGTGCCAGCAGCCCCACGACAGGAAACATTCAGTACTTC. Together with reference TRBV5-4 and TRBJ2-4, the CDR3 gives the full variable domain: ETGVTQSPTHLIKTRGQQVTLRCSSQSGHNTVSWYQQALGQGPQFIFQYYREEENGRGNFPPRFSGLQFPNYSSELNVNALELDDSALYLCASSPTTGNIQYFGAGTRLSVL.

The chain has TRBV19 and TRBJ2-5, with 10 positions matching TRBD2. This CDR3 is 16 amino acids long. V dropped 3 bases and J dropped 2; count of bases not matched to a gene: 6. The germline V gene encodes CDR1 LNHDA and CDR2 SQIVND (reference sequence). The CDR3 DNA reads TGTGCCAGTAGTATTACCATAGCGGGGGGACAAGAGACCCAGTACTTC. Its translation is CASSITIAGGQETQYF.

Here the CDR3 DNA reads TGTGCCAGTAGTATAAGAGGGTCCTCTCGCAATCAGCCCCAGCATTTT. As protein: CASSIRGSSRNQPQHF. This chain connects TRBV19 to TRBJ1-5; D gene unclear. The CDR3 covers 16 residues. Per germline, CDR1 LNHDA and CDR2 SQIVND (reference sequence). Trimming shortened V by 2 bases and J by 2 bases, and 13 bases separated the two germline ends.

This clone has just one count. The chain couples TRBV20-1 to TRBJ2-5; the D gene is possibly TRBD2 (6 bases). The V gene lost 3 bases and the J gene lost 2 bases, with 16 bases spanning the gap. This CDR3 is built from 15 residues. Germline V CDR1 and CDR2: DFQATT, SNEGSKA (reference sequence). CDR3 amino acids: CSASNPGVGQETQYF. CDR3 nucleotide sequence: TGCAGTGCTAGTAATCCGGGGGTCGGGCAAGAGACCCAGTACTTC.

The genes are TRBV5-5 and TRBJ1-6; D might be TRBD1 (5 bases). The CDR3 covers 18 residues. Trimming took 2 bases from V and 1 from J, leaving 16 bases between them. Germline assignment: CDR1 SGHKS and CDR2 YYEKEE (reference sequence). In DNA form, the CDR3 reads TGTGCCAGCAGCTTACTCCTCTTTGGGGGGTCCTATAATTCACCCCTCCACTTT. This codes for CASSLLLFGGSYNSPLHF.

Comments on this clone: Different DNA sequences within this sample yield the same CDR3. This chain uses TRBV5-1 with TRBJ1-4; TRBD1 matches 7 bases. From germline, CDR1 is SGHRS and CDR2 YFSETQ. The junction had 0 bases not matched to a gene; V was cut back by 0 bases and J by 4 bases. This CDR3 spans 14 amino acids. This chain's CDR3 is CASSLGQGNEKLFF. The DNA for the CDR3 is TGCGCCAGCAGCTTGGGACAGGGTAATGAAAAACTGTTTTTT.

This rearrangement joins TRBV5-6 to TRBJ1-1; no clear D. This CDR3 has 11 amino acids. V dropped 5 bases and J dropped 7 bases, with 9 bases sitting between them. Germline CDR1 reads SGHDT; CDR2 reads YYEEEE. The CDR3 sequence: CASRRAGEAFF. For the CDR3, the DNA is TGTGCCAGCAGACGGGCGGGTGAAGCTTTCTTT.

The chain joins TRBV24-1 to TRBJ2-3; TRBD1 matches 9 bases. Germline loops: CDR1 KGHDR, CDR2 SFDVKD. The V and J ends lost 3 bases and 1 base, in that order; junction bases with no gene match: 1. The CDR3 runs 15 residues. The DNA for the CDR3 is TGTGCCACCAGTGATCGACAGGGGGGCACAGATACGCAGTATTTT. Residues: CATSDRQGGTDTQYF.

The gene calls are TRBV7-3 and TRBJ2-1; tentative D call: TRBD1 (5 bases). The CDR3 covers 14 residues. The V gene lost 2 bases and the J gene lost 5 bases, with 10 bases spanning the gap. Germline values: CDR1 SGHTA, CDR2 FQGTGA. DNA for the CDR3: TGTGCCAGCAGCTTATCTTCAGGGAACAATGAGCAGTTCTTC. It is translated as CASSLSSGNNEQFF.

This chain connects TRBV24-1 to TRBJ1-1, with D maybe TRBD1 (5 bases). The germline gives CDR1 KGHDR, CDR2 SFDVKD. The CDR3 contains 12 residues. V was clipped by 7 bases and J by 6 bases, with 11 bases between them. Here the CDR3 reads CATRGGTPEAFF. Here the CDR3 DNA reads TGTGCCACCAGGGGGGGGACCCCTGAAGCTTTCTTT.

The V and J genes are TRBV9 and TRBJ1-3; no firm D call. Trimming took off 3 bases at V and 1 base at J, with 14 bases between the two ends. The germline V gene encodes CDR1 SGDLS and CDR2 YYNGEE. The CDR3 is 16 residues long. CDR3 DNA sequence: TGTGCCAGCAGCGAGGCGGGCTTCCAGTCTGGAAACACCATATATTTT. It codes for CASSEAGFQSGNTIYF.

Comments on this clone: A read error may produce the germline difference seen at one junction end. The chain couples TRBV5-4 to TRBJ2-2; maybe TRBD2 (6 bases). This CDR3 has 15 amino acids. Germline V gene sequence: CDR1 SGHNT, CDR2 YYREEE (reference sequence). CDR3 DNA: TGTGCCAGCAGTTTGGTGGGGGGACGGACCGGGGAGCTGTTTTTT. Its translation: CASSLVGGRTGELFF.

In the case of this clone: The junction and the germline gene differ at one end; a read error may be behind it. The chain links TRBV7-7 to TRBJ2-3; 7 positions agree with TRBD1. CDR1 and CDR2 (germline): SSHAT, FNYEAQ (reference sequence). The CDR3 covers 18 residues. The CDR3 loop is CASSRPPRGSDQTDTQYF. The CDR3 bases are TGTGCTAGCAGCCGACCACCCAGGGGGAGTGATCAAACGGATACGCAGTATTTT.

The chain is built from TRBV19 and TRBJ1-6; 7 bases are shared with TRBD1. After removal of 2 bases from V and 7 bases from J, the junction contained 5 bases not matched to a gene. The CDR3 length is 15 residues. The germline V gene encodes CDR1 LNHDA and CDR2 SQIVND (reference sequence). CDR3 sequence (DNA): TGTGCCAGTAGTATATCAGGGGGAGGCAATTCACCCCTCCACTTT. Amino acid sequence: CASSISGGGNSPLHF.

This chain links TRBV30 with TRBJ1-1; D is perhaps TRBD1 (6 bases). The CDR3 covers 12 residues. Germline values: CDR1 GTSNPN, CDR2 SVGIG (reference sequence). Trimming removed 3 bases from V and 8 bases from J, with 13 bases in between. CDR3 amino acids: CAWRPSQGEAFF. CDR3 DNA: TGTGCCTGGAGGCCGTCGCAGGGGGAAGCTTTCTTT.

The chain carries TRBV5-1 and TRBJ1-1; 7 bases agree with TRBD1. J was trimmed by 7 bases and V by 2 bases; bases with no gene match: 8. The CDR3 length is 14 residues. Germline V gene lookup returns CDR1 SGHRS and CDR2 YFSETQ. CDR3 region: CASSLRTGDDEAFF. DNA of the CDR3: TGCGCCAGCAGCTTACGAACAGGGGATGATGAAGCTTTCTTT.

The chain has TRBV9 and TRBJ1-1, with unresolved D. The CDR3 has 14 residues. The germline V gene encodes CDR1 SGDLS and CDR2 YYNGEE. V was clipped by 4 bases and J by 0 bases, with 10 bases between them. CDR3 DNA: TGTGCCAGCAGCCCTAGATCAGTGAACACTGAAGCTTTCTTT. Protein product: CASSPRSVNTEAFF. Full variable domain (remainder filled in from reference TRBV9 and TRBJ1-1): DSGVTQTPKHLITATGQRVTLRCSPRSGDLSVYWYQQSLDQGLQFLIQYYNGEERAKGNILERFSAQQFPDLHSELNLSSLELGDSALYFCASSPRSVNTEAFFGQGTRLTVV.

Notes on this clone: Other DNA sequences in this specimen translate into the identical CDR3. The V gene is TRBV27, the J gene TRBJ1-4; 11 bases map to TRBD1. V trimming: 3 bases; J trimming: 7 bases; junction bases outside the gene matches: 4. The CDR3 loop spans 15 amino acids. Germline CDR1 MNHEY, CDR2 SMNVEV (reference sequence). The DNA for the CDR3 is TGTGCCAGCAGTTTGAGGGGGACAGGGGGTGAAAAACTGTTTTTT. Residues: CASSLRGTGGEKLFF. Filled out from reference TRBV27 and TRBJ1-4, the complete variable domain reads EAQVTQNPRYLITVTGKKLTVTCSQNMNHEYMSWYRQDPGLGLRQIYYSMNVEVTDKGDVPEGYKVSRKEKRNFPLILESPSPNQTSLYFCASSLRGTGGEKLFFGSGTQLSVL.